What follows is one T cell receptor beta chain and its context. Its antigen is not identified. The sample originates from a study of T cell responses to AZD1222 COVID-19 vaccine. Findings and limits, study-wide: Just a handful of AZD1222 recipients tested seropositive at baseline. Possibly, clonal diversity was underestimated; donors were largely white British and included more females.

Here immunoSEQ multiplex PCR was the method, and the copy in TCRdb shows in-frame clones only, minus some. The table has under 200,000 clones, 90% seen once. The ends were cut back, 3 bases at V and 1 base at J, with 9 bases in the middle. The CDR3 runs to 14 residues. Germline CDR1 and CDR2: LNHNV and YYDKDF (reference sequence). The receptor comes from an adult in good health. The rearrangement joins TRBV15 to TRBJ1-1; no firm D call. Sequencing used peripheral blood, obtained on day 0 of AZD1222 vaccination. CDR3 amino acids: CATSRSRGNTEAFF. The CDR3 DNA reads TGTGCCACCAGCAGGTCCCGGGGGAACACTGAAGCTTTCTTT.